This TCR beta chain was captured in a study of cytomegalovirus exposure and HLA in healthy donors. The PCR contained 60 Vbeta and 13 Jbeta primers. Clones were read by immunoSEQ multiplex PCR, and TCRdb kept only the in-frame ones, dropping some. The sample contains 90,000 to 150,000 clones, 70% to 80% of which appear only once. The CDR3 is 12 residues long. Germline CDR1 reads SGHVS; CDR2 reads FQNEAQ. Deletions cut 3 bases from V and 5 bases from J, with 5 bases between. This chain links TRBV7-8 with TRBJ1-5; a possible D gene is TRBD1 (5 bases). The source is a female donor in good health and CMV-seronegative. Specimen: PBMCs. In DNA form, the CDR3 reads TGTGCCAGCAGCTTCAGGGATCAGCCCCAGCATTTT. Amino acid sequence: CASSFRDQPQHF. Filled out from reference TRBV7-8 and TRBJ1-5, the complete variable domain reads GAGVSQSPRYKVAKRGQDVALRCDPISGHVSLFWYQQALGQGPEFLTYFQNEAQLDKSGLPSDRFFAERPEGSVSTLKIQRTQQEDSAVYLCASSFRDQPQHFGDGTRLSIL.